This T cell receptor beta chain was obtained from a study of blood T cell repertoires in COVID-19 (dated by TCRdb to the early 2020s). For the wider study: Samples from collaborators originated in the United States, Italy and Spain and spanned both the acute and convalescent phases of COVID-19. A freely available public database, intended as a resource for researchers studying the immune response to SARS-CoV-2, is where the repertoires were released. The prospective study material was composed of cDNA or gDNA derived from T cells, B-cell-depleted T cells, or PBMCs. Samples were obtained from the ongoing ImmuneRACE study (first 160 participants) and from 1,254 subjects provided by 6 global collaborators. Nearly every sample came with metadata listing a de-identified subject ID, COVID-19 status, age in years and sex. Subjects who had been exposed to COVID-19, were actively infected with it, or had recovered from it provided the deeply sampled blood TCRbeta repertoires that made up the dataset. Where HLA class I and class II types were available, the types were taken from metadata supplied by the sample provider, not from assay-based typing. Study-wide conclusions, independent of this receptor: The quantity of clinical and demographic metadata differed by source and by participant and was supplied without curation.

The collaborating institutions used their own protocols to collect whole blood in K2EDTA tubes. For TCRbeta analysis, collaborators shipped samples in one of three forms: frozen whole blood, isolated PBMCs, or DNA extracted from either of those sample types. The count of this clone is one. There is no known antigen for this receptor. The sample holds no much larger clone one base away, and base qualities are not on file. In the germline V gene, CDR1 corresponds to SQVTM and CDR2 to ANQGSEA. The CDR3, cysteine through phenylalanine, is 13 amino acids long. Just CDR3 DNA is preserved here, 39 bases in frame from base 1. The V and J ends are trimmed by 7 bases and 0 bases, leaving 12 bases between them. TCRbeta CDR3 regions were amplified from genomic DNA using the immunoSEQ Assay, a bias-controlled multiplex PCR. The study's own analysis went as follows. The number of nucleated cells in each sample was estimated by amplification of reference gene primers within the assay. To quantify the absolute abundance of each unique TCRbeta CDR3 rearrangement, sequence reads were collapsed and filtered. For each sample, productive Simpson clonality was calculated by taking the square root of Simpson's diversity index across productive rearrangements. TCRdb provides this immuneACCESS table in a form limited to in-frame rearrangements. Some clones are lacking; in checked studies, under half of them reflect an unresolved V gene, and why the rest are absent is not known. That table supplies the V and J calls and clone size; D and trimming were determined from the DNA. This sample holds over 100,000 clones; roughly four fifths were observed only once. About 5% of the sample goes to the ten largest clones.

The receptor chain draws on TRBV29-1 and TRBJ1-1; the D gene remains uncertain. The sample taken for sequencing was peripheral blood. This clonotype originated in a man aged 55 to 69 with acute or convalescent COVID-19. At the DNA level, the sequence is TGCAGCGCTGACACTTTCATGAACACTGAAGCTTTCTTT. It codes for CSADTFMNTEAFF.